The 18 T cell receptor beta chains presented below share a single source sample, sequenced in a study of vaccination and CD4 T cells after COVID-19. Sequencing of the DNA from cultured CD4+ T cells was carried out with the Oncomine TCR Beta short-read assay. TCRdb passed the PCR reads through MiXCR, listing each CDR3 protein once. The sample yields roughly 19,000 distinct CDR3 sequences, about 66% seen once. Which antigens these TCRs recognize remains unknown. The treatment was: roughly 11-day PBMC culture with coronavirus spike peptide pools or control peptides (ViraFEST assay). The sequencing input was CD4+ T cells from blood, cultured in vitro. The receptors stem from a human donor who had recovered from COVID-19.

V usage is TRBV7-8 and J usage is TRBJ1-2; 8 bases agree with TRBD1. CDR3 length: 15 residues. The V segment lost 5 bases and the J segment 6 bases; nucleotides outside the gene matches: 11. Germline values: CDR1 SGHVS, CDR2 FQNEAQ. The DNA for the CDR3 is TGTGCCAGCAGCCCGATGCAGGGGGCGTCGGATGGCTACACCTTC. It codes for CASSPMQGASDGYTF.

The rearrangement joins TRBV6-1 to TRBJ1-1; 10 bases line up with TRBD1. The CDR3 sequence is 15 residues long. Germline V gene sequence: CDR1 MNHNS, CDR2 SASEGT. V lost 5 bases to trimming and J lost 4 bases; unmatched junction nucleotides: 7. The CDR3 DNA reads TGTGCCAGCAGTCGGGCCGGGACAGGGGCCACTGAAGCTTTCTTT. The encoded protein is CASSRAGTGATEAFF.

The CDR3: CATGTGSGYTF. CDR3 DNA: TGTGCCACTGGGACAGGGAGCGGCTACACCTTC. The V gene is TRBV19, the J gene TRBJ1-2; 9 bases map to TRBD1. CDR3 length equals 11 residues. Germline CDR1 is LNHDA and CDR2 is SQIVND (reference sequence). The J segment lost 8 bases and the V segment lost 10 bases, leaving 5 bases of the junction unmatched.

This sequence joins TRBV6-2 or TRBV6-3 and TRBJ1-1, with a weak D call TRBD1 (6 bases). The CDR3 consists of 17 residues. Germline V gene lookup returns CDR1 MNHEY and CDR2 SVGEGT. V was trimmed by 2 bases and J by 1 base, leaving 17 bases between them. CDR3 loop: CASSYPIGTLKNTEAFF. CDR3 nucleotide sequence: TGTGCCAGCAGTTACCCCATCGGGACACTAAAGAACACTGAAGCTTTCTTT.

This clonotype was recorded a few times. The chain combines TRBV27 with TRBJ1-1; 7 bases agree with TRBD1. Germline assignment: CDR1 MNHEY and CDR2 SMNVEV (reference sequence). The CDR3 has 15 residues. The V and J ends lost 1 base and 5 bases, in that order; junction bases with no gene match: 7. CDR3 sequence: CASSLLQGRRTEAFF. The CDR3 nucleotides are TGTGCCAGCAGTTTATTACAGGGGCGTCGGACTGAAGCTTTCTTT.

V is TRBV6-5 and J is TRBJ2-2, with D hard to call. The V gene lost 3 bases and the J gene lost 6 bases, with 8 bases spanning the gap. The germline CDR1 and CDR2 sequences are MNHEY and SVGAGI. The CDR3 runs to 13 residues. CDR3 residues: CASSYDSSGELFF. For the CDR3, the DNA is TGTGCCAGCAGTTATGATAGTTCCGGGGAGCTGTTTTTT.

V is TRBV6-2 or TRBV6-3 and J is TRBJ2-1; the D gene is possibly TRBD2 (6 bases). The CDR3 extends over 15 amino acids. V gave up 2 bases and J gave up 4 bases, with 12 bases separating them. CDR1 is MNHEY and CDR2 is SVGEGT in the germline V gene. CDR3 sequence reads: CASSYRRVRYNEQFF. The CDR3 DNA reads TGTGCCAGCAGTTACAGGAGGGTTCGGTACAATGAGCAGTTCTTC.

The chain employs TRBV11-2 and TRBJ2-6; TRBD1 might be the D (5 bases). Germline CDR1 is SGHAT and CDR2 is FQNNGV. This CDR3 contains 17 residues. V was pared by 5 bases and J by 5 bases, with 19 bases between. The CDR3 region has the DNA TGTGCCAGCAGCCCGACGCCCTGGGCAGGGCGGGCCAACGTCCTGACTTTC. It yields the protein CASSPTPWAGRANVLTF.

This chain joins TRBV7-2 and TRBJ1-2; possible D gene TRBD1, 6 bases. Germline V gene data show CDR1 as SGHTA and CDR2 as FQGNSA. This CDR3 has 14 residues. V shed 1 base and J shed 3 bases, with 9 bases lying between them. CDR3 protein: CASSLGGADYGYTF. The CDR3 DNA reads as TGTGCCAGCAGCTTAGGGGGGGCCGACTATGGCTACACCTTC.

The rearrangement uses TRBV6-1 and TRBJ2-1, with D unclear. The V end was cut by 4 bases, the J end by 6 bases, with 10 bases between. The CDR3 consists of 13 residues. Per germline, CDR1 MNHNS and CDR2 SASEGT. The CDR3 protein is CASSVTSGNEQFF. DNA for the CDR3: TGTGCCAGCAGTGTCACAAGTGGCAATGAGCAGTTCTTC.

This clonotype was recorded once. The chain employs TRBV7-9 and TRBJ2-3; 11 bases map to TRBD2. The germline gives CDR1 SEHNR, CDR2 FQNEAQ (reference sequence). The V and J ends lost 5 bases and 4 bases, in that order; junction bases with no gene match: 14. This CDR3 region has 18 residues. The CDR3 nucleotides read TGTGCCAGCAGCACTACTAGCGGGAGAGGGGGCTTGGCAGATACGCAGTATTTT. As protein: CASSTTSGRGGLADTQYF.

V usage is TRBV20-1 and J usage is TRBJ2-3; 7 positions agree with TRBD2. The germline gives CDR1 DFQATT, CDR2 SNEGSKA (reference sequence). The CDR3 has 12 residues. Trimming removed 1 base from V and 12 bases from J; junction bases left unmatched: 7. As DNA, the CDR3 is TGCAGTGCTAGAGGCGCGCGGGAGTATCAGTATTTT. Encoded protein: CSARGAREYQYF.

This sequence joins TRBV20-1 and TRBJ1-1; no clear D gene. Trimming left V 0 bases short and J 1 base short, with 6 bases between. This CDR3 has 13 amino acids. The germline V gene has CDR1 DFQATT and CDR2 SNEGSKA (reference sequence). The CDR3 reads CSARESRNTEAFF. The CDR3 DNA reads TGCAGTGCTAGAGAAAGCAGGAACACTGAAGCTTTCTTT.

V gene TRBV7-2 combines with J gene TRBJ2-7; 9 bases align to TRBD1. Trimming took 2 bases from V and 0 from J; bases not matched to a gene: 20. The CDR3 consists of 21 residues. Germline CDR1 is SGHTA and CDR2 is FQGNSA. Written as DNA, the CDR3 is TGTGCCAGCAGCTTAATCGGAGGTTGGACAGGGGAAGGGTTTAGCTCCTACGAGCAGTACTTC. Protein product: CASSLIGGWTGEGFSSYEQYF.

The rearrangement uses TRBV19 and TRBJ1-1; 12 bases are shared with TRBD1. Germline values: CDR1 LNHDA, CDR2 SQIVND (reference sequence). The CDR3 contains 16 residues. V was pared by 8 bases and J by 1 base, with 8 bases of the junction left unmatched. CDR3 sequence: CASGSRDRGRNTEAFF. DNA for the CDR3: TGTGCCAGTGGGTCCCGGGACAGGGGGCGGAACACTGAAGCTTTCTTT.

The chain is built from TRBV4-3 and TRBJ1-1; TRBD1 matches 7 bases. V trimming: 0 bases; J trimming: 8 bases; junction bases outside the gene matches: 15. The CDR3 length is 17 residues. Germline values: CDR1 LGHNA, CDR2 YSLEER. The CDR3 spells CASSQDQYRRQGPEAFF. The CDR3, as DNA: TGCGCCAGCAGCCAAGACCAGTACAGAAGACAGGGTCCAGAAGCTTTCTTT.

The chain couples TRBV27 to TRBJ1-5; D is uncertain. Trimming removed 3 bases at V and 5 bases at J, with 11 bases between. From germline, CDR1 is MNHEY and CDR2 SMNVEV (reference sequence). The CDR3 contains 14 residues. The CDR3 DNA reads TGTGCCAGCAGTTTGAGAGGGTGGGATCAGCCCCAGCATTTT. This gives the protein CASSLRGWDQPQHF.

Only one count was recorded for this clonotype. V gene TRBV7-9 combines with J gene TRBJ2-3; D might be TRBD1 (6 bases). V was pared by 5 bases and J by 0 bases, with 9 bases between. CDR1 and CDR2 from the germline V gene are SEHNR and FQNEAQ (reference sequence). This CDR3 has 14 residues. CDR3 residues: CASSPTGSTDTQYF. CDR3 DNA: TGTGCCAGCAGCCCGACAGGTAGCACAGATACGCAGTATTTT.